Described below is a single T cell receptor beta chain sequence and its context. This clone's antigen is unknown. The input lacks base qualities; no much larger clone sits a single base away. TCRbeta CDR3 regions were sequenced with the immunoSEQ Assay. After extraction, genomic DNA underwent amplification by bias-controlled multiplex PCR, followed by high-throughput sequencing. The authors processed their data as follows. Collapsing and filtering of sequences were performed to quantify the absolute abundance of each unique TCRbeta CDR3 region. Usable DNA was measured by amplifying reference genes present in all nucleated cells, and TCRbeta template counts were normalized to that usable DNA to estimate T cell fraction. Repertoire TCRs were annotated as SARS-CoV-2-specific by exact matching of V gene, CDR3 amino acid sequence and J gene to a known reactive TCR set. The reference SARS-CoV-2 TCR set was obtained from MIRA and was filtered for enrichment in COVID-19-positive ImmuneCODE repertoires, whereby public or cross-reactive TCRs were removed. Using the MIRA antigens, annotated TCRs were further analysed by specific ORF or by position within an ORF. Breadth was defined as annotated unique rearrangements over total unique productive rearrangements; depth was the summed frequency of those rearrangements. Two-sided Wilcoxon rank-sum tests were used to compare TCR breadth between groups. Drawn from immuneACCESS, this table holds only the in-frame rearrangements with V and J called that TCRdb kept. Clones are partly lost; checked studies trace under half to an unresolved V gene and leave the rest unexplained. That table furnishes V, J and clone size, whereas the DNA furnished D and trimming. Across this sample there are roughly 390,000 clones, with about 88% seen only once. The top ten constitute roughly 3.2% of the sample.

The CDR3 contains 13 residues, cysteine and phenylalanine counted. Of all the DNA, just the CDR3 is kept, 39 bases in frame from base 1. The CDR1 and CDR2 encoded by the germline V gene (reference sequence) are GTSNPN and SVGIG. From V the trimming removes 8 bases and from J it removes 8 bases, while the gene matches leave 5 bases of the junction unaccounted for. This entry belongs to a study of Ad26.COV2.S vaccination and SARS-CoV-2 variants (dated by TCRdb to 2020 to 2022). At the level of the whole study: Donors in the vaccine arm were drawn from COV1001, a phase I-IIa trial of Ad26.COV2.S in healthy adults that was multicentre, randomized, double-blind and placebo-controlled. Dosing of Ad26.COV2.S was intramuscular, at either 5x10^10 or 1x10^11 viral particles, delivered as one shot or as two shots spaced 56 days apart. TCRbeta repertoire sequencing served as the tool for gauging how specific and how broad the SARS-CoV-2-reactive T cell receptors were following Ad26.COV2.S vaccination. A total of 32 samples were included in the TCR-sequenced set, comprising around 19 Ad26.COV2.S vaccine recipients, 5 placebo recipients and 8 SARS-CoV-2 convalescent individuals. Trial participants were randomized into five groups of five, in which low-dose or high-dose Ad26.COV2.S was given once or twice, or placebo was given on both occasions. Blinding of investigators to trial group allocation was maintained during experiments and outcome assessment. Study-level results and caveats: Spike-specific TCR breadth was higher in Ad26.COV2.S recipients than in placebo recipients (P = 0.0014). Vaccine and placebo recipients had comparable non-spike TCR breadth, which fits with the vaccine containing only spike. After vaccination, substantial breadth of spike-specific CD8+ and CD4+ T cell responses was reported. The study was not powered to compare responses between vaccine doses or regimens. According to the authors, total T cell responses may have been underestimated by the TCR breadth and depth analyses.

The treatment or condition label corresponds to: 15 to 20 received Ad26.COV2.S at low or high dose, single or two shots; 5 received placebo; per-sample allocation not given. Repertoires of vaccine and placebo recipients were sequenced from samples collected on day 63 after the first injection. Between 29 July and 7 August 2020, Cohort 1b enrolled 20 to 30 adults aged 18-55 years at one site in Boston, USA. Ad26.COV2.S was a replication-incompetent adenovirus type 26 vector expressing a prefusion-stabilized SARS-CoV-2 spike protein from the original Wuhan strain. The V and J segments used are TRBV30 and TRBJ1-6, with 11 central nucleotides matching TRBD1. The clonotype originates from a person aged 18-65 years who received the Ad26.COV2.S COVID-19 vaccine or a placebo. Sequences were derived from peripheral blood, sampled in a trial of Ad26.COV2.S vaccine versus placebo. The DNA reads TGTGCCGGCAGGACAGGGGGCTATTCACCCCTCCACTTT. It translates to CAGRTGGYSPLHF.